A single sample gave rise to the 11 T cell receptor beta chains below, sequenced in a study of beta chain features in type 1 diabetes. What was sequenced were expressed TCRB transcripts, since all of the isolated RNA had been reverse transcribed. Profiling relied on immunoSEQ multiplex PCR, and the TCRdb table lists in-frame clones only, not all of them. The data contain hundreds of thousands of clones, 7.5% to 10% of them singletons. Sequencing was carried out using naive CD4+ T cells from blood. Source of these receptors: a woman aged 18 to 35 in good health.

There are a few counts of this clone. The chain is built from TRBV7-2 and TRBJ2-1; 7 positions match TRBD2. Germline V gene lookup returns CDR1 SGHTA and CDR2 FQGNSA. V was pared by 6 bases and J by 1 base, with 6 bases of the junction left unmatched. The CDR3 has 15 amino acids. CDR3 sequence: CASSGLVGSYNEQFF. For the CDR3, the DNA is TGTGCCAGCAGTGGACTAGTGGGATCCTACAATGAGCAGTTCTTC.

The gene calls are TRBV29-1 and TRBJ1-3; maybe TRBD1 (5 bases). The CDR3 is 14 amino acids. Germline loops: CDR1 SQVTM, CDR2 ANQGSEA. Trimming removed 2 bases at V and 2 bases at J, with 10 bases between. This CDR3 reads CSVERSGAGNTIYF. Written as DNA, the CDR3 is TGCAGCGTTGAAAGGTCGGGGGCTGGAAACACCATATATTTT.

This clone has just a few counts. The chain carries TRBV21-1 and TRBJ2-1; the DNA was not used to check the table's D call, TRBD1. TRBV21-1 is listed as a pseudogene. The CDR3 sequence is 15 residues long. The CDR3 sequence: CASTQGKSSYNEQFF. For the CDR3, the DNA is TGTGCCAGCACTCAGGGGAAGAGCTCCTACAATGAGCAGTTCTTC.

The table lists this clone with many counts. This chain joins TRBV19 and TRBJ1-2; D ambiguous. Germline loops: CDR1 LNHDA, CDR2 SQIVND (reference sequence). The CDR3 totals 11 residues. Trimming removed 7 bases at V and 4 bases at J, with 7 bases between. The CDR3 DNA reads TGTGCCAGTACGGAGGGCTATGGCTACACCTTC. This encodes CASTEGYGYTF.

This clone was counted only a few times. The genes are TRBV19 and TRBJ2-5; possibly TRBD1 for D (6 bases). Germline assignment: CDR1 LNHDA and CDR2 SQIVND (reference sequence). Trimming shortened V by 6 bases and J by 2 bases, and 10 bases separated the two germline ends. The CDR3 sequence is 13 residues long. The CDR3 loop is CASRVGGQETQYF. CDR3 nucleotide sequence: TGTGCCAGTAGGGTAGGGGGTCAAGAGACCCAGTACTTC. The variable domain in full, with the rest retrieved from reference TRBV19 and TRBJ2-5, is DGGITQSPKYLFRKEGQNVTLSCEQNLNHDAMYWYRQDPGQGLRLIYYSQIVNDFQKGDIAEGYSVSREKKESFPLTVTSAQKNPTAFYLCASRVGGQETQYFGPGTRLLVL.

This clone was observed at least ten times. The chain employs TRBV7-9 and TRBJ2-5; TRBD1 is a possible D gene (5 bases). This CDR3 is built from 13 residues. Trimming stripped 6 bases from V and 0 bases from J, with 8 bases between. Germline-derived CDR1 and CDR2 are SEHNR and FQNEAQ (reference sequence). The CDR3 region has the DNA TGTGCCAGCAGATGGGGCAACCAAGAGACCCAGTACTTC. Protein: CASRWGNQETQYF.

This rearrangement joins TRBV28 to TRBJ2-5; a possible D gene is TRBD1 (6 bases). The CDR3 has 12 residues. Trimming removed 5 bases from V and 8 bases from J, with 12 bases in between. Germline V gene data show CDR1 as MDHEN and CDR2 as SYDVKM. The CDR3 reads CASSPPGVTQYF. CDR3 nucleotides: TGTGCCAGCAGTCCGCCAGGGGTAACCCAGTACTTC.

In this sample, this clone turned up a few times. This chain joins TRBV4-1 and TRBJ1-2; D possibly corresponds to TRBD1 (5 bases). With 5 bases removed from V and 1 base from J, the gap between germline ends came to 14 bases. The CDR3 sequence is 15 residues long. The germline gives CDR1 MGHRA, CDR2 YSYEKL. The CDR3 sequence is CASSGAVGLNYGYTF. The CDR3 DNA reads as TGCGCCAGCAGCGGGGCAGTAGGCCTTAACTATGGCTACACCTTC.

This chain connects TRBV2 to TRBJ2-7; the match to TRBD1 covers 8 bases. Germline V lookup: CDR1 SNHLY, CDR2 FYNNEI. The trim removed 1 base at V and 1 base at J, leaving 0 bases unmatched. This CDR3 is built from 14 residues. The CDR3 reads CASSEGTGSYEQYF. The DNA of the CDR3 is TGTGCCAGCAGTGAAGGGACAGGGTCCTACGAGCAGTACTTC.

The sample holds a few counts of this clone. The J gene is TRBJ2-1, the V gene TRBV5-1, with TRBD2 matching over 9 bases. Germline CDR1 SGHRS, CDR2 YFSETQ. V lost 5 bases and J lost 8; bases outside the gene matches: 8. The CDR3 has 14 residues. The CDR3 loop is CASRVVAGVDEQFF. The CDR3 DNA follows: TGCGCCAGCAGAGTAGTAGCGGGAGTCGATGAGCAGTTCTTC.

The chain employs TRBV6-5 and TRBJ2-5; TRBD2 aligns across 13 bases. The length of the CDR3 is 14 residues. The junction had 4 bases not matched to a gene; V was cut back by 7 bases and J by 5 bases. Looked up from germline, CDR1 is MNHEY and CDR2 is SVGAGI. The CDR3 nucleotides read TGTGCCAGCATTCCACTAGCGGGAGGGGAGACCCAGTACTTC. Its protein is CASIPLAGGETQYF.